The rows below give T cell receptor beta chains drawn from one sample of a study of cytomegalovirus exposure and HLA in healthy donors. Only in-frame clones appear in the TCRdb table, and some are missing; sequencing was by immunoSEQ multiplex PCR. The profile shows approximately 130,000 clones, about 78% of them singletons. Sequencing was performed on PBMCs. These TCRs come from a human donor in good health. CDR3s include the opening cysteine and the closing phenylalanine or tryptophan. D genes are given only for firm matches.

TRBV7-9,-,CASCLNSPANEQFF
TRBV5-5,-,CASSLTGDGEQYF
TRBV7-9,TRBD1,CASSLKGETGDTGELFF
TRBV6-6,TRBD1,CASRPAGGSVQPQHF
TRBV6-6,-,CASSYSSARGEKLFF
TRBV27,-,CASWGHLRGEQYF
TRBV19,-,CASSARRGAETQYF
TRBV5-6,-,CASSLTGSSPLHF
TRBV7-2,-,CASSPDTTTSPKNIQYF
TRBV5-1,TRBD2,CASSLGAAGVSYEQYF
TRBV2,-,CASSVIRSSTEAFF
TRBV4-2,-,CASSQQGFWTGELFF
TRBV10-3,TRBD1,CAISEKAGGTEAFF
TRBV7-9,TRBD2,CASSSGVLRTSGRSDTQYF
TRBV10-3,TRBD1,CAITDRGVNYGYTF